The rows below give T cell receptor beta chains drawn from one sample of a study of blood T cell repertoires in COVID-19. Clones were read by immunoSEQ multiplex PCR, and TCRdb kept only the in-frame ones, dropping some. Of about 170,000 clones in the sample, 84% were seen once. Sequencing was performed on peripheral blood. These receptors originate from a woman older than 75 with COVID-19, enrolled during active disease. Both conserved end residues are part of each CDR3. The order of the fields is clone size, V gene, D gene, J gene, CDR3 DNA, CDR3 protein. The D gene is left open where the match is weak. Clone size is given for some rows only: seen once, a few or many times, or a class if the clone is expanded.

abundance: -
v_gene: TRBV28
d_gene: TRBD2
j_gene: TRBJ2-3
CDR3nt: TGTGCCACCACCCTTCTCCCCGGGGGGGACCCAGATACGCAGTATTTT
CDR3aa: CATTLLPGGDPDTQYF

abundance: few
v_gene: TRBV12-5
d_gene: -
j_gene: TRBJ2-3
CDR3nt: TGTGCTAGTGGTTTGGTAACAACAGGGTCAGCAGATACGCAGTATTTT
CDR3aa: CASGLVTTGSADTQYF

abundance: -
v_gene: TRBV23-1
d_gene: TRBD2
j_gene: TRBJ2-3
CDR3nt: TGCGCCAGCGGTAGACTAGCGATCACAGATACGCAGTATTTT
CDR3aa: CASGRLAITDTQYF

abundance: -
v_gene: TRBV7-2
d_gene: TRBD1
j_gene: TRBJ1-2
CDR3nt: TGTGCCAGCAGCTTCAGGACAGGGGATGGCTACACCTTC
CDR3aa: CASSFRTGDGYTF

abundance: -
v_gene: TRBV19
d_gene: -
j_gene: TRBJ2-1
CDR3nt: TGTGCCAGTAGTATAGGGAGCAGCCCCAGCTACAATGAGCAGTTCTTC
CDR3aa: CASSIGSSPSYNEQFF

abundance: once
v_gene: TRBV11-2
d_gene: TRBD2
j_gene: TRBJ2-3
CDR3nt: TGTGCCAGCAGCTTAGAGAACTTTGGCGGGGGGACGACGAGCACAGATACGCAGTATTTT
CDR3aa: CASSLENFGGGTTSTDTQYF

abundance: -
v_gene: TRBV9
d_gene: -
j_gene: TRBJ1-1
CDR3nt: TGTGCCAGCAGCCCTCTTCAGGGCTCTAACACTGAAGCTTTCTTT
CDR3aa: CASSPLQGSNTEAFF

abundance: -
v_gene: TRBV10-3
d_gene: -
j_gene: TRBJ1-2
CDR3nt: TGTGCCATCCCTGGGGGGGGATCTACCTATGGCTACACCTTC
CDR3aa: CAIPGGGSTYGYTF

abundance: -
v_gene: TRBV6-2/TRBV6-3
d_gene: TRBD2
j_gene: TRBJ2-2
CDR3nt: TGTGCCAGCAGTCTCGTGTTAGCGGGAGGGCCCGCCGGGGAGCTGTTTTTT
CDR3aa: CASSLVLAGGPAGELFF

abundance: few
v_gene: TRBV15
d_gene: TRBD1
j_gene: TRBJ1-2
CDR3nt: TGTGCCACCAGCAGATCAGGGGGCCGAGGCTACACCTTC
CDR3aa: CATSRSGGRGYTF

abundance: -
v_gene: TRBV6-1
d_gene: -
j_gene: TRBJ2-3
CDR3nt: TGTGCCAGCAGTGACAGACATAGCACAGATACGCAGTATTTT
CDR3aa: CASSDRHSTDTQYF

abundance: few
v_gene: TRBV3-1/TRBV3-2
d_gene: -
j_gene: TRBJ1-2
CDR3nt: TGTGCCAGCAGCAAAAGACAGCTCGTCCCCGTCTATGGCTACACCTTC
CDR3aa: CASSKRQLVPVYGYTF

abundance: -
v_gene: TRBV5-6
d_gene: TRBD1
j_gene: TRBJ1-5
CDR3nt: TGTGCCAGCAGCTTCACCGGGACAGGGGTTTTTCAGCCCCAGCATTTT
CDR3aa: CASSFTGTGVFQPQHF

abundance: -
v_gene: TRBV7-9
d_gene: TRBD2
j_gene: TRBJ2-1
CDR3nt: TGTGCCAGCAGTCCTGCGGGACTAGGGGGGAATGAGCAGTTCTTC
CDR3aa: CASSPAGLGGNEQFF

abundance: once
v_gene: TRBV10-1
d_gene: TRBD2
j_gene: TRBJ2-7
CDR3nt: TGCGCCAGCAGTGGACTAGCGGTTCCCTACGAGCAGTACTTC
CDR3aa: CASSGLAVPYEQYF

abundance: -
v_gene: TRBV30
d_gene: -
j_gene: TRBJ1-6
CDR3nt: TGTGCCTGGAGCGCAGGGGTCCAGAATAATTCACCCCTCCACTTT
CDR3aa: CAWSAGVQNNSPLHF

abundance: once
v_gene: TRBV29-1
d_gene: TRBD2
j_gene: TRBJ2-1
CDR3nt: TGCAGCGTTGTGCCCTTACTAGCGCACTCCTACAATGAGCAGTTCTTC
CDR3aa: CSVVPLLAHSYNEQFF

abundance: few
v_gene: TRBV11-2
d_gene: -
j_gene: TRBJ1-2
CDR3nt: TGTGCCAGCAGCCCTGGAGGGGCGCATGGCTACACCTTC
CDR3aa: CASSPGGAHGYTF

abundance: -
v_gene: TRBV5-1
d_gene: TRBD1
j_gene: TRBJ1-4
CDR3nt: TGCGCCAGCAGCTTGGCCCCCGCACAGGGGGCGGGTGAAAAACTGTTTTTT
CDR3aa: CASSLAPAQGAGEKLFF

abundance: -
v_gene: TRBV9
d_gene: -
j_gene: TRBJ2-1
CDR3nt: TGTGCCAGCAGCGTAGTTCTCGGCGGGGAGCAGTTCTTC
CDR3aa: CASSVVLGGEQFF

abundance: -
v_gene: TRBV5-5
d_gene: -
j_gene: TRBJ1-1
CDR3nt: TGTGCCAGCACACAAAGGTCGGGGGGTACTGAAGCTTTCTTT
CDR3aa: CASTQRSGGTEAFF

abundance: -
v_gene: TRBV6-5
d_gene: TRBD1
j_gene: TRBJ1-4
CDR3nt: TGTGCCAGCAGGGGATTCGACAGGGGGAATGAAAAACTGTTTTTT
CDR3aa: CASRGFDRGNEKLFF